This T cell receptor (beta chain) was sequenced for a study of blood T cell repertoires in COVID-19. Study as a whole: Acute and convalescent COVID-19 specimens originated in the United States, Italy and Spain. In each case, the material was cDNA or gDNA derived from T cells, B-cell-depleted T cells, or PBMCs.

Germline loops: CDR1 SGHNT, CDR2 YYREEE (reference sequence). This CDR3 comprises 15 residues. V was pared by 2 bases and J by 2 bases, with 6 bases of the junction left unmatched. Original analysis: Reference gene primer amplification in the assay estimated nucleated cell counts. The assay was immunoSEQ multiplex PCR, and TCRdb's table has in-frame clones only and misses some. V and J calls and clone size are as listed in that table; D and trimming were resolved from the DNA. Among more than 40,000 clones listed, approximately 90% were seen once. Sequenced input: peripheral blood. The receptor was derived from a man aged 45 to 65 with active COVID-19. The chain joins TRBV5-4 to TRBJ1-1; 7 bases match TRBD1. The CDR3 coding sequence is TGTGCCAGCAGCTTTAGTAGGGGGCGCAACACTGAAGCTTTCTTT. Translation gives CASSFSRGRNTEAFF.